These 8 T cell receptor beta chains came from one sample sequenced in a study of T cell responses to AZD1222 COVID-19 vaccine. Clones were read by immunoSEQ multiplex PCR, and TCRdb kept only the in-frame ones, dropping some. The sample has 130,000 to 150,000 clones; 88% are singletons. The sample was peripheral blood, taken on day 0 of AZD1222 vaccination. These receptors came from an adult in good health.

The CDR3: CASSLRRPPETEAFF. DNA for the CDR3: TGCGCCAGCAGCTTAAGAAGGCCCCCGGAGACTGAAGCTTTCTTT. The chain is built from TRBV5-1 and TRBJ1-1; D is undetermined. The CDR3 consists of 15 residues. Trimming left V 2 bases short and J 5 bases short, with 16 bases between. CDR1 is SGHRS and CDR2 is YFSETQ in the germline V gene.

This clone was seen more than once but under ten times. Additional DNA sequences in this sample encode the identical CDR3. This chain links TRBV28 with TRBJ1-5, with D possibly being TRBD1 (5 bases). The CDR3 totals 14 residues. V lost 2 bases to trimming and J lost 7 bases, with 12 bases between them. CDR1 and CDR2 from the germline V gene are MDHEN and SYDVKM. This CDR3 reads CASSLGGGNQPQHF. CDR3 DNA sequence: TGTGCCAGCAGTTTAGGCGGGGGGAACCAGCCCCAGCATTTT.

V is TRBV4-3 and J is TRBJ2-3; 8 bases fit TRBD1. There are 16 residues in the CDR3. Germline lookup yields CDR1 LGHNA and CDR2 YSLEER. After removal of 1 base from V and 4 bases from J, the junction contained 7 bases not matched to a gene. CDR3 amino acids: CASSQAHQGASDTQYF. The CDR3 coding sequence is TGCGCCAGCAGCCAAGCGCATCAGGGGGCATCAGATACGCAGTATTTT.

J is TRBJ1-2 and V is TRBV20-1; no firm D call. The CDR3 contains 11 residues. From germline, CDR1 is DFQATT and CDR2 SNEGSKA (reference sequence). Trimming cost V 3 bases and J 8 bases, with 10 bases left between them. The CDR3 bases are TGCAGTGCTAGCTGGGTCGACGGCTACACCTTC. This gives the protein CSASWVDGYTF.

V usage is TRBV7-8 and J usage is TRBJ1-4; D is unclear. The CDR3 contains 14 residues. Trimming left V 4 bases short and J 5 bases short, with 11 bases between. Germline V lookup: CDR1 SGHVS, CDR2 FQNEAQ. The CDR3: CASSSSRGNEKLFF. CDR3 nucleotide sequence: TGTGCCAGCAGCTCCTCCCGGGGAAATGAAAAACTGTTTTTT.

CDR3: CAWSREWTEAFF. DNA of the CDR3: TGTGCCTGGAGTAGGGAGTGGACTGAAGCTTTCTTT. The chain carries TRBV30 and TRBJ1-1; D is ambiguous. This CDR3 is built from 12 residues. V shed 2 bases and J shed 5 bases, with 9 bases lying between them. CDR1 GTSNPN and CDR2 SVGIG come from the germline V gene (reference sequence).

The chain employs TRBV6-5 and TRBJ2-7; D not resolved. Germline V gene lookup returns CDR1 MNHEY and CDR2 SVGAGI. The CDR3 runs to 12 residues. Deletions cut 5 bases from V and 3 bases from J, with 8 bases between. CDR3 in amino acids: CASSPSDYEQYF. The CDR3 DNA is TGTGCCAGCAGTCCATCAGACTACGAGCAGTACTTC.

The chain joins TRBV12-3 or TRBV12-4 to TRBJ1-6; a weak D match, TRBD1 (5 bases). The CDR3 is 12 residues long. V was shortened by 5 bases and J by 13 bases, with 12 bases between the two germline ends. Written as DNA, the CDR3 is TGTGCCAGCAGTCTACAGGACGCGCCCCTCCACTTT. Encoded protein: CASSLQDAPLHF.